These T cell receptor beta chains were read from a single sample in a study of blood T cell repertoires in COVID-19. Generated by immunoSEQ multiplex PCR, the TCRdb table keeps only in-frame clones and is missing some. The sample includes 300,000 to 350,000 clones, more than 85% seen only once; the top ten take 3% to 5%. Sequencing used PBMCs or T cells enriched from blood (not recorded which). These receptors were obtained from a woman in her 30s who had been exposed to COVID-19. The CDR3 runs from the conserved cysteine through the conserved F or W. The D gene is left open where the match is weak. The size field is filled for only some rows; it gives once, few, many or a size class.

J gene: TRBJ2-5
clone size: NA
D gene: TRBD2
V gene: TRBV9
CDR3 DNA: TGTGCCAGCAGCCCCTTGGCGGGGGGAGGGGAGACCCAGTACTTC
CDR3 protein: CASSPLAGGGETQYF

J gene: TRBJ1-5
clone size: NA
D gene: TRBD1
V gene: TRBV5-6
CDR3 DNA: TGTGCCAGCAGCTTCGGGGACAGGCTAAACCAGCCCCAGCATTTT
CDR3 protein: CASSFGDRLNQPQHF

J gene: TRBJ1-2
clone size: NA
D gene: NA
V gene: TRBV6-5
CDR3 DNA: TGTGCCAGCACCCTTTCTAACTATGGCTACACCTTC
CDR3 protein: CASTLSNYGYTF

J gene: TRBJ1-4
clone size: NA
D gene: NA
V gene: TRBV29-1
CDR3 DNA: TGCAGCGTTGAAATAAATGAAAAACTGTTTTTT
CDR3 protein: CSVEINEKLFF

J gene: TRBJ1-2
clone size: once
D gene: TRBD1
V gene: TRBV7-8
CDR3 DNA: TGTGCCAGCAGCTTTATCTGGGACAGGGTGGGAGATGGCTACACCTTC
CDR3 protein: CASSFIWDRVGDGYTF

J gene: TRBJ2-1
clone size: NA
D gene: NA
V gene: TRBV5-4
CDR3 DNA: TGTGCCAGCAGCTTGGTTACAGGCAATGAGCAGTTCTTC
CDR3 protein: CASSLVTGNEQFF

J gene: TRBJ2-7
clone size: NA
D gene: TRBD2
V gene: TRBV5-4
CDR3 DNA: TGTGCCAGCAGCTGGAGTCTGCGGGGGGCACCCTACGAGCAGTACTTC
CDR3 protein: CASSWSLRGAPYEQYF

J gene: TRBJ2-2
clone size: NA
D gene: NA
V gene: TRBV7-3
CDR3 DNA: TGTGCCAGCAGCTCAGCGGCCGGGGAGCTGTTTTTT
CDR3 protein: CASSSAAGELFF

J gene: TRBJ1-6
clone size: NA
D gene: NA
V gene: TRBV5-1
CDR3 DNA: TGCGCCAGCAGCGGAGGGACGGCGGAAAATTCACCCCTCCACTTT
CDR3 protein: CASSGGTAENSPLHF

J gene: TRBJ2-5
clone size: NA
D gene: TRBD1
V gene: TRBV7-2
CDR3 DNA: TGTGCCAGCAGCTTGGACAGGGCCCAAGAGACCCAGTACTTC
CDR3 protein: CASSLDRAQETQYF

J gene: TRBJ2-5
clone size: NA
D gene: TRBD2
V gene: TRBV5-1
CDR3 DNA: TGCGCCAGCAGCTTGGACCTAGCGGGGTCCGGTGAGACCCAGTACTTC
CDR3 protein: CASSLDLAGSGETQYF

J gene: TRBJ1-1
clone size: NA
D gene: NA
V gene: TRBV5-1
CDR3 DNA: TGCGCCAGCAGCTTAGGCGGTCAGGGGCCCGAAGCTTTCTTT
CDR3 protein: CASSLGGQGPEAFF

J gene: TRBJ1-2
clone size: NA
D gene: NA
V gene: TRBV19
CDR3 DNA: TGTGCCAGTAGTATACAGGGTATTGGAAGTGGCTACACCTTC
CDR3 protein: CASSIQGIGSGYTF

J gene: TRBJ1-1
clone size: NA
D gene: NA
V gene: TRBV7-2
CDR3 DNA: TGTGCCAGCAGCTTAGTATCAGTGGTGAACACTGAAGCTTTCTTT
CDR3 protein: CASSLVSVVNTEAFF

J gene: TRBJ2-7
clone size: NA
D gene: NA
V gene: TRBV19
CDR3 DNA: TGTGCCTCAGCGCCATCGAAAGTTCCCTCATACGAGCAGTACTTC
CDR3 protein: CASAPSKVPSYEQYF

J gene: TRBJ1-6
clone size: NA
D gene: NA
V gene: TRBV27
CDR3 DNA: TGTGCCAGCAGTTTTAGTCTGGAGTCACCCCTCCACTTT
CDR3 protein: CASSFSLESPLHF

J gene: TRBJ1-2
clone size: NA
D gene: NA
V gene: TRBV5-1
CDR3 DNA: TGCGCCAGCAGCTCGGGGTGGGATTGGGCCTCTTCTGGCTACACCTTC
CDR3 protein: CASSSGWDWASSGYTF

J gene: TRBJ1-6
clone size: once
D gene: NA
V gene: TRBV4-3
CDR3 DNA: TGCGCCAGCAGCCAAGAAGGGGCCGGCAATTCACCCCTCCACTTT
CDR3 protein: CASSQEGAGNSPLHF

J gene: TRBJ2-7
clone size: NA
D gene: TRBD1
V gene: TRBV5-1
CDR3 DNA: TGCGCCAGCAGCTTGGGAGACAGGGTGCGCGAGCAGTACTTC
CDR3 protein: CASSLGDRVREQYF

J gene: TRBJ1-2
clone size: NA
D gene: NA
V gene: TRBV3-1/TRBV3-2
CDR3 DNA: TGTGCCAGCAGCCAAGAAGGCTGGGGGCCGTGGAATGGCTACACCTTC
CDR3 protein: CASSQEGWGPWNGYTF